This T cell receptor (beta chain) was obtained from a study of T cells in Graves' hyperthyroidism and ophthalmopathy. The study's findings and limits: The model made its ophthalmopathy prediction, and onset followed a median approximately 6 months later.

From RNA transcripts, TCR beta CDR3 regions were amplified. The study used the HTBI primer set for a first-round RT-PCR of the TCR CDR3. TCRdb redid the calling of the multiplex PCR reads with MiXCR, one entry per CDR3 protein. This sample has 300,000 to 450,000 distinct CDR3 sequences, with approximately 25% found just once. For this clonotype: The antigen is undetermined.

The CDR3 is 14 amino acids. J was trimmed by 7 bases and V by 0 bases; bases with no gene match: 3. Germline V CDR1 and CDR2: SGHVS, FQNEAQ. The J gene is TRBJ1-5, the V gene TRBV7-8; TRBD1 aligns across 7 bases. The clonotype originates from a man between 45 and 60 years old with Graves' hyperthyroidism. Sequencing used blood. CDR3 protein: CASSLAQGGQPQHF. CDR3 sequence (DNA): TGTGCCAGCAGCTTAGCGCAGGGGGGGCAGCCCCAGCATTTT.